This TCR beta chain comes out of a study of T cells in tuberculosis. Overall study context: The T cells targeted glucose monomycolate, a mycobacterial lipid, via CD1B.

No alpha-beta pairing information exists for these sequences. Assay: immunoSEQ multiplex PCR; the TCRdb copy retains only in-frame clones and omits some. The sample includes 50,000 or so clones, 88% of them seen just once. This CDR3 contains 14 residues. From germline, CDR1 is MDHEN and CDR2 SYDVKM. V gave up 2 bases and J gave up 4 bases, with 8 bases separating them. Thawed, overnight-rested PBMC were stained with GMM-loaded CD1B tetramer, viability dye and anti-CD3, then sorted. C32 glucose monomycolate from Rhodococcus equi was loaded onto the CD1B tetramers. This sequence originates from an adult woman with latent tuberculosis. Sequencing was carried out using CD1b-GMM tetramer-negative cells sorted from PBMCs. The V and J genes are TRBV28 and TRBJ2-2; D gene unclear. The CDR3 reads CASSLRLPTGELFF. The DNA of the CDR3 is TGTGCCAGCAGTTTACGTCTACCCACCGGGGAGCTGTTTTTT.